This T cell receptor (beta chain) was observed in a study of T cells in Graves' hyperthyroidism and ophthalmopathy. Study observations and caveats: The blood repertoire included most of the expanded thyroid clonotypes above 0.001.

CDR1 and CDR2 (germline): MDHEN, SYDVKM. Trimming cost V 6 bases and J 0 bases, with 12 bases left between them. This CDR3 contains 15 residues. The investigators amplified TCR beta CDR3 regions from RNA transcripts. The TCR CDR3 was amplified in a first-round RT-PCR using the HTBI primer set. In TCRdb, the multiplex PCR reads were re-called with MiXCR into one record per CDR3 protein. This table has about 350,000 distinct CDR3 sequences, around 15% appearing once. The study left out patients who had uncontrolled infection, other autoimmune disease, pregnancy or lactation. This clonotype was counted many times. Its antigen is unknown.

The sequencing sample was made of blood. This clonotype originated in a woman aged 55-70 years with Graves' ophthalmopathy. The rearrangement uses TRBV28 and TRBJ1-5; TRBD1 is a possible D gene (6 bases). The CDR3 sequence is CASSRDINSNQPQHF. CDR3 DNA: TGTGCCAGCAGCCGGGACATAAATAGCAATCAGCCCCAGCATTTT.